The next 8 T cell receptor beta chains were all read from a single sample in a study of T cell responses to AZD1222 COVID-19 vaccine. Assay used: immunoSEQ multiplex PCR; TCRdb lists only in-frame clones, some missing. Of some 150,000 clones in the sample, around 88% were seen once. The specimen was peripheral blood, collected on day 0 of AZD1222 vaccination. These receptors were obtained from an adult in good health.

This chain uses TRBV4-2 with TRBJ2-1; D may be TRBD2 (6 bases). The CDR3 sequence is 15 residues long. V was clipped by 0 bases and J by 6 bases, with 12 bases between them. Germline V gene sequence: CDR1 LGHNA, CDR2 YNFKEQ. The CDR3 is CASSQDVPAGNEQFF. CDR3 nucleotides: TGTGCCAGCAGCCAAGATGTCCCAGCGGGCAATGAGCAGTTCTTC.

This clone was picked up a small number of times. V is TRBV19 and J is TRBJ1-1; D is perhaps TRBD1 (6 bases). The length of the CDR3 is 12 residues. The V end lost 2 bases, the J end lost 10 bases, and 11 bases lay between the germline ends. Per the germline V gene, CDR1 is LNHDA and CDR2 is SQIVND (reference sequence). The CDR3, as DNA: TGTGCCAGTAGTATAAGCGCAGGGGCAGCTTTCTTT. It yields the protein CASSISAGAAFF.

The chain employs TRBV28 and TRBJ2-7; the D is unclear. This CDR3 has 12 amino acids. In germline, CDR1 is MDHEN, CDR2 SYDVKM. V lost 6 bases to trimming and J lost 0 bases, with 6 bases between them. CDR3 residues: CASRIASYEQYF. CDR3 nucleotides: TGTGCCAGCAGAATAGCCTCCTACGAGCAGTACTTC.

The genes are TRBV23-1 and TRBJ2-5; D perhaps matches TRBD1 (5 bases). TRBV23-1 carries the ORF label, with uncertain function. This CDR3 comprises 13 residues. V was shortened by 8 bases and J by 5 bases, with 15 bases between the two germline ends. The CDR3 coding sequence is TGCGCCAGCCCCCAGGGTAAGAGGGAGACCCAGTACTTC. Protein sequence: CASPQGKRETQYF.

This rearrangement joins TRBV2 to TRBJ1-4; 7 positions match TRBD1. Per the germline V gene, CDR1 is SNHLY and CDR2 is FYNNEI. Unmatched junction bases numbered 8, after V lost 5 bases and J lost 5 bases. CDR3 length: 15 amino acids. The CDR3 spells CASSYRRGANEKLFF. CDR3 in DNA: TGTGCCAGCAGTTATCGCAGGGGGGCGAATGAAAAACTGTTTTTT.

This chain connects TRBV19 to TRBJ1-6; 7 nucleotides line up with TRBD1. V lost 6 bases and J lost 8; bases outside the gene matches: 7. The CDR3 loop spans 14 amino acids. Germline values: CDR1 LNHDA, CDR2 SQIVND (reference sequence). CDR3 DNA sequence: TGTGCCAGTAGCCCCGGACAGGCAGATTCACCCCTCCACTTT. Its protein is CASSPGQADSPLHF. The entire variable domain, with the rest obtained from reference TRBV19 and TRBJ1-6, is as follows: DGGITQSPKYLFRKEGQNVTLSCEQNLNHDAMYWYRQDPGQGLRLIYYSQIVNDFQKGDIAEGYSVSREKKESFPLTVTSAQKNPTAFYLCASSPGQADSPLHFGNGTRLTVT.

This clone occurred once. V and J are TRBV19 and TRBJ1-3; 9 bases map to TRBD1. The length of the CDR3 is 13 residues. CDR1 is LNHDA and CDR2 is SQIVND in the germline V gene (reference sequence). V lost 5 bases and J lost 8; bases outside the gene matches: 4. The CDR3: CASSPQGADTIYF. CDR3 sequence (DNA): TGTGCCAGTAGTCCACAGGGGGCAGACACCATATATTTT.

The chain recombines TRBV10-3 with TRBJ2-1; D may correspond to TRBD1 or TRBD2 (5 bases each). The germline V gene has CDR1 ENHRY and CDR2 SYGVKD. CDR3 length: 19 amino acids. The V and J ends lost 7 bases and 0 bases respectively, with 25 bases between them. CDR3 sequence reads: CAIKALGLRDGTSYNEQFF. The CDR3 DNA is TGTGCCATCAAAGCTTTGGGGCTACGGGACGGTACCTCCTACAATGAGCAGTTCTTC.